The 24 T cell receptor beta chains below all came from one sample that was sequenced in a study of tumor-infiltrating lymphocytes in oesophageal squamous cell carcinoma. TCRdb reprocessed the PCR reads via MiXCR and lists one record per CDR3 protein. Among about 13,000 distinct CDR3 sequences listed, around 55% were seen once. Sequencing was carried out using esophageal tumor tissue. The receptor source for this set is a male donor with esophageal squamous cell carcinoma.

J is TRBJ2-2 and V is TRBV10-3; possible D gene TRBD1, 5 bases. Trimming left V 7 bases short and J 2 bases short, with 14 bases between. Per germline, CDR1 ENHRY and CDR2 SYGVKD. The CDR3 spans 15 residues. The CDR3 protein is CAITLTASNTGELFF. The CDR3 DNA reads as TGTGCCATCACCTTGACAGCTAGTAACACCGGGGAGCTGTTTTTT.

Comment on this clonotype: A read error is possible here, since a much larger clone lies one base away. The chain combines TRBV7-2 with TRBJ2-5; 13 bases fit TRBD2. Matching the DNA end better, TRBJ2-1 makes the J call doubtful. Per the germline V gene, CDR1 is SGHTA and CDR2 is FQGNSA. This CDR3 comprises 18 residues. Here the CDR3 DNA reads TGTGCCAGCAGCTCCGGACTAGCGGGAGCGTCTATCTCCTACGAGCAGTTCTTC. It yields the protein CASSSGLAGASISYEQFF.

This clonotype came up a few times. The rearrangement uses TRBV12-3 or TRBV12-4 and TRBJ2-1, with 13 bases fitting TRBD2. With V trimmed by 6 bases and J by 5 bases, 4 bases remained unmatched. CDR3 size: 15 residues. This CDR3 is CASRRTSGGDNEQFF. Here the CDR3 DNA reads TGTGCCAGCAGAAGGACTAGCGGGGGCGACAATGAGCAGTTCTTC.

This clonotype was counted ten times or more. This rearrangement joins TRBV6-1 to TRBJ1-5; D remains ambiguous. The CDR3 is 13 amino acids. Germline CDR1 and CDR2: MNHNS and SASEGT. V lost 5 bases to trimming and J lost 3 bases, with 8 bases between them. This chain's CDR3 is CASSFDTNQPQHF. Written as DNA, the CDR3 is TGTGCCAGCAGTTTCGACACCAATCAGCCCCAGCATTTT.

The chain links TRBV6-1 to TRBJ2-5; D remains unclear. Trimming stripped 0 bases from V and 2 bases from J, with 16 bases between. The germline gives CDR1 MNHNS, CDR2 SASEGT. CDR3 length: 17 residues. This chain's CDR3 is CASSEAVLDSGQETQYF. In nucleotides, the CDR3 is TGTGCCAGCAGTGAAGCAGTTCTGGATTCAGGACAAGAGACCCAGTACTTC.

This clonotype showed up just a few times. The gene calls are TRBV7-2 and TRBJ2-5; 7 bases match TRBD1. The CDR3 contains 15 residues. Trimming removed 2 bases from V and 2 bases from J; junction bases left unmatched: 5. The V gene's germline CDR1 is SGHTA and CDR2 FQGNSA. The DNA for the CDR3 is TGTGCCAGCAGCTTATGGGCAGGGGGACAAGAGACCCAGTACTTC. It encodes CASSLWAGGQETQYF.

Concerning this clonotype itself: At one of its ends the junction is not consistent with the germline gene, which may arise from a read error. The chain combines TRBV4-1 with TRBJ2-2, with 10 bases aligning to TRBD2. The CDR3 is 15 amino acids. CDR1 is MGHRA and CDR2 is YSYEKL in the germline V gene. CDR3 residues: CASSGGDLNTGELFF. The CDR3 DNA reads TGTGCCAGCAGCGGGGGGGACTTGAACACCGGGGAGCTGTTTTTT.

V and J are TRBV11-1 and TRBJ2-1; D is unresolved. From germline, CDR1 is SGHAT and CDR2 FQDESV (reference sequence). The CDR3 is 14 amino acids. Trimming stripped 7 bases from V and 1 base from J, with 11 bases between. The CDR3 nucleotides read TGTGCCAGCACCCCCGATAGTTCCTACAATGAGCAGTTCTTC. Translating it yields CASTPDSSYNEQFF.

This chain links TRBV7-3 with TRBJ2-3, with D tentatively TRBD2 (5 bases). TRBJ2-1 explains the end of the DNA better; the J call may be wrong. Germline CDR1 reads SGHTA; CDR2 reads FQGTGA. This CDR3 has 14 amino acids. The CDR3 is CASSLSLRDNEQFF. The CDR3, as DNA: TGTGCCAGCAGCTTAAGTTTGCGGGACAATGAGCAGTTCTTC.

This clonotype was counted a single time. The gene calls are TRBV6-1 and TRBJ1-1; D uncertain. Germline assignment: CDR1 MNHNS and CDR2 SASEGT. The CDR3 sequence is 13 residues long. The V and J ends lost 11 bases and 0 bases respectively, with 13 bases between them. The CDR3 DNA follows: TGTGCCCTCCAGTATTCCATGAACACTGAAGCTTTCTTT. Encoded protein: CALQYSMNTEAFF.

By sample fraction, this clonotype is medium-sized (0.01 to 0.1%). The chain recombines TRBV6-1 with TRBJ1-2; perhaps TRBD1 as D (6 bases). The CDR3 totals 15 residues. The V end was cut by 5 bases, the J end by 1 base, with 14 bases between. The germline V gene encodes CDR1 MNHNS and CDR2 SASEGT. CDR3 protein: CASSRVLQGNYGYTF. CDR3 nucleotides: TGTGCCAGCAGTAGAGTCCTACAGGGTAACTATGGCTACACCTTC.

This clonotype rates as medium-sized. The chain links TRBV6-1 to TRBJ1-2; D gene unclear. CDR1 is MNHNS, CDR2 SASEGT, per germline. V shed 4 bases and J shed 8 bases, with 14 bases lying between them. The CDR3 is made up of 13 amino acids. CDR3 in DNA: TGTGCCAGCAGTGGTTCGGTCGCTTCAGGCTACACCTTC. It encodes CASSGSVASGYTF.

This clonotype was seen many times. The gene calls are TRBV5-1 and TRBJ2-3; perhaps TRBD2 as D (7 bases). Trimming left V 0 bases short and J 1 base short, with 12 bases between. This CDR3 spans 16 amino acids. Per germline, CDR1 SGHRS and CDR2 YFSETQ. CDR3 nucleotide sequence: TGCGCCAGCAGCTTGGTTATGGGGGGGCGCACAGATACGCAGTATTTT. This codes for CASSLVMGGRTDTQYF. The full variable domain, completed using reference TRBV5-1 and TRBJ2-3, is KAGVTQTPRYLIKTRGQQVTLSCSPISGHRSVSWYQQTPGQGLQFLFEYFSETQRNKGNFPGRFSGRQFSNSRSEMNVSTLELGDSALYLCASSLVMGGRTDTQYFGPGTRLTVL.

The V and J genes are TRBV7-6 and TRBJ2-7; 7 bases map to TRBD1. Matching the DNA end better, TRBJ2-5 makes the J call doubtful. This CDR3 has 15 residues. Germline-derived CDR1 and CDR2 are SGHVS and FNYEAQ. The CDR3 DNA reads as TGTGCCAGCAGCTTAGTAGGACAGGTACAAGAGACCCAGTACTTC. Encoded protein: CASSLVGQVQETQYF.

The chain combines TRBV24-1 with TRBJ2-1; TRBD2 matches 8 bases. With 9 bases clipped from V and 0 bases from J, the junction kept 21 bases outside the gene matches. The germline V gene has CDR1 KGHDR and CDR2 SFDVKD. There are 20 residues in the CDR3. CDR3 DNA sequence: TGTGCCACCGGGGGGGGAGGGGCGAGTAGCGGGACTTTCTCCTACAATGAGCAGTTCTTC. It yields the protein CATGGGGASSGTFSYNEQFF.

As concerns this clonotype: One end of the junction does not line up with germline, which may come from a read error. The rearrangement links TRBV7-2 to TRBJ1-1; D ambiguous. The CDR3 is 13 amino acids. Germline loops: CDR1 SGHTA, CDR2 FQGNSA. The CDR3 region has the DNA TGTGCCAGCAGCCCCCAGAACACCGGGGAGCTGTACTTC. Translating gives CASSPQNTGELYF.

V usage is TRBV7-8 and J usage is TRBJ2-2; tentatively, D is TRBD1 (6 bases). Looked up from germline, CDR1 is SGHVS and CDR2 is FQNEAQ. Trimming stripped 3 bases from V and 0 bases from J, with 14 bases between. The CDR3 has 17 residues. CDR3 loop: CASSLSGQSTNTGELFF. The CDR3 DNA reads TGTGCCAGCAGCTTGTCCGGACAGAGTACGAACACCGGGGAGCTGTTTTTT.

The rearrangement joins TRBV6-8 to TRBJ2-7, with 9 bases identical to TRBD2. The end of the DNA fits TRBJ2-1 better, so the J call may be wrong. Germline V gene lookup returns CDR1 MNHGY and CDR2 SAAAGT. CDR3 size: 16 residues. DNA of the CDR3: TGTGCCAGCAGATTAATGACTAGCGGTGGGAACAATGAGCAGTTCTTC. This sequence encodes CASRLMTSGGNNEQFF.

This clonotype was counted ten times or more. This chain links TRBV27 with TRBJ2-4; D gene unclear. Trimming shortened V by 5 bases and J by 13 bases, and 18 bases separated the two germline ends. The CDR3 totals 13 residues. Germline V lookup: CDR1 MNHEY, CDR2 SMNVEV (reference sequence). The CDR3 nucleotides are TGTGCCAGCAGTGCCTCCAATTACAATGAGCAGTACTTC. Translating gives CASSASNYNEQYF.

The V gene is TRBV27, the J gene TRBJ2-5; 7 bases match TRBD2. The J call may be incorrect, as the DNA end agrees better with TRBJ2-1. Germline V gene lookup returns CDR1 MNHEY and CDR2 SMNVEV (reference sequence). This CDR3 spans 16 amino acids. The CDR3 is CASSLLAQAGGNEQFF. The CDR3, as DNA: TGTGCCAGCAGCCTACTAGCGCAAGCCGGAGGGAATGAGCAGTTCTTC.

This chain connects TRBV5-7 to TRBJ2-1; 14 nucleotides agree with TRBD2. TRBV5-7 is classed as an ORF, of uncertain function. The CDR3 is made up of 16 amino acids. J gave up 7 bases and V 3 bases, and 6 bases lay outside the gene matches. The CDR3 region is CASSSRGLAGDNEQFF. In nucleotides, the CDR3 is TGTGCCAGCAGCTCCCGGGGACTAGCGGGAGATAATGAGCAGTTCTTC.

The chain recombines TRBV7-3 with TRBJ2-1, with 9 positions matching TRBD1. The germline gives CDR1 SGHTA, CDR2 FQGTGA. The CDR3 spans 14 residues. The trim removed 2 bases at V and 7 bases at J, leaving 3 bases unmatched. The CDR3 nucleotides are TGTGCCAGCAGCTTAGGACAGGGGCTAAATGAGCAGTTCTTC. This sequence encodes CASSLGQGLNEQFF.

This clonotype is medium-sized (0.01 to 0.1%) in the sample. The chain links TRBV12-3 or TRBV12-4 to TRBJ1-5, with unresolved D. This CDR3 has 12 residues. The V end was cut by 9 bases, the J end by 7 bases, with 13 bases between. Written as DNA, the CDR3 is TGTGCCAGTTCCATGGACGACCAGCCCCAGCATTTT. Encoded protein: CASSMDDQPQHF.

The chain combines TRBV10-1 with TRBJ2-3, with 7 bases matching TRBD2. Germline-derived CDR1 and CDR2 are WNHNN and SYGVQD (reference sequence). The V and J ends lost 2 bases and 2 bases, in that order; junction bases with no gene match: 4. The CDR3 has 15 amino acids. CDR3 coding DNA: TGCGCCAGCAGTGAGGGTCTAGCGGACACAGATACGCAGTATTTT. Translating gives CASSEGLADTDTQYF.